Included here is one T cell receptor beta chain sequence, with context. The sample comes from a study of blood T cells in healthy people across ages. Alongside a J-beta primer mix, a sample-barcoded 5' primer served in a second PCR lasting about 7 to 12 cycles. TCRdb called the 5' RACE reads again in MiXCR, with one record for every CDR3 protein. The data hold about 620,000 distinct CDR3 sequences, with 20% to 25% observed a single time. This CDR3 is 15 amino acids long. The sample consisted of blood. V gene TRBV21-1 combines with J gene TRBJ2-7; the D call TRBD1 from the table was never checked on the DNA. TRBV21-1 is noted as a pseudogene. The clonotype was recovered from a man between 65 and 85 years old in good health. The chain's CDR3 is CASSKRGRRTYEQYF. For the CDR3, the DNA is TGTGCCAGCAGCAAAAGGGGCAGGCGCACCTACGAGCAGTACTTC.